The clone carrying this TCR beta chain has a handful of counts. What it binds is unknown. TCRdb analysed the 5' RACE reads with MiXCR anew, one entry per CDR3 protein. The profile shows just under 600,000 distinct CDR3 sequences, around an eighth of them singletons. The data belong to a study of T cells after yellow fever vaccination. Study-wide results and caveats: Subsequent booster samples again held most clones from primary vaccination (roughly 96% CD4, over 80% CD8). There was a possibility that FACS-sorted repertoires contained abundant clonotypes contaminating from the bulk population.

Germline CDR1 reads SEHNR; CDR2 reads FQNEAQ (reference sequence). J was trimmed by 5 bases and V by 5 bases; bases with no gene match: 5. The CDR3 runs 15 residues. The sample in question was PBMCs, obtained on the day of the yellow fever booster vaccination. The chain couples TRBV7-9 to TRBJ2-1; 11 bases fit TRBD2. This TCR was recovered from a man aged 25 to 45 who received the YFV17D yellow fever vaccine. CDR3: CASSRGTSGNNEQFF. The CDR3 region has the DNA TGTGCCAGCAGCCGAGGGACTAGCGGAAACAATGAGCAGTTCTTC.